Detailed here is one T cell receptor beta chain. Everyone who took part was roughly 18 to 89 years old, and they came from 24 US areas. This sample stems from a study of blood T cell repertoires in COVID-19. Only in-frame clones appear in the TCRdb table, and some are missing; sequencing was by immunoSEQ multiplex PCR. The table includes hundreds of thousands of clones, around 90% detected once. Germline V gene lookup returns CDR1 SGHRS and CDR2 YFSETQ. J gave up 4 bases and V 1 base, and 11 bases lay outside the gene matches. CDR3 length: 17 residues. The chain joins TRBV5-1 to TRBJ2-1; 7 nucleotides line up with TRBD1. Sequencing was done on a sample of PBMCs or T cells enriched from blood (not recorded which). The source of this sequence is a middle-aged woman who had recovered from COVID-19. This CDR3 reads CASSLPSGTESYNEQFF. Here the CDR3 DNA reads TGCGCCAGCAGCTTGCCCTCCGGGACAGAGTCTTACAATGAGCAGTTCTTC. Supplemented by reference TRBV5-1 and TRBJ2-1, the full variable domain reads KAGVTQTPRYLIKTRGQQVTLSCSPISGHRSVSWYQQTPGQGLQFLFEYFSETQRNKGNFPGRFSGRQFSNSRSEMNVSTLELGDSALYLCASSLPSGTESYNEQFFGPGTRLTVL.